This T cell receptor (beta chain) was retrieved from a study of shared clonotypes between healthy human individuals. Assay used: immunoSEQ multiplex PCR; TCRdb lists only in-frame clones, some missing. The sample carries 2,100,000 or so clones, almost 96% recorded once. Findings and limits, study-wide: The study sampled only blood, and tissue repertoires likely differ.

The investigators split CD4+ cells into a CD45RA+ naive subset and a CD45RA-negative memory subset. Note on this clone: Its antigen is unidentified.

CDR1 SNHLY and CDR2 FYNNEI come from the germline V gene. The CDR3 totals 11 residues. The V gene lost 4 bases and the J gene lost 6 bases, with 7 bases spanning the gap. Input material: naive CD4+ T cells sorted from blood. Described subset: CD45RA+ positively selected. The chain recombines TRBV2 with TRBJ2-7; D uncertain. The sequence derives from a man younger than 30 in good health. The CDR3 loop reads CASSGHIEQYF. CDR3 DNA: TGTGCCAGCAGTGGCCATATCGAGCAGTACTTC. The variable domain in full, completed from reference TRBV2 and TRBJ2-7, reads EPEVTQTPSHQVTQMGQEVILRCVPISNHLYFYWYRQILGQKVEFLVSFYNNEISEKSEIFDDQFSVERPDGSNFTLKIRSTKLEDSAMYFCASSGHIEQYFGPGTRLTVT.